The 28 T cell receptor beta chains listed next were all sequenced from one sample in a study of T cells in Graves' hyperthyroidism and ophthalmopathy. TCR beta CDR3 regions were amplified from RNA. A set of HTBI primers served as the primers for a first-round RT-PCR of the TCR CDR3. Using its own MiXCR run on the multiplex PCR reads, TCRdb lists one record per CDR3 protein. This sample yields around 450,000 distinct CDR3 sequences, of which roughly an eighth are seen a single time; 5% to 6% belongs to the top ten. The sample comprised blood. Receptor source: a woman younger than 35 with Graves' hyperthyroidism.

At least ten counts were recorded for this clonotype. Written as DNA, the CDR3 is TGTGCCAGCAGCTTAGAGGGGAGGGTCTACGAGCAGTACTTC. Translating gives CASSLEGRVYEQYF. The chain has TRBV7-9 and TRBJ2-7; TRBD2 matches 7 bases. The CDR3 is 14 amino acids. The V and J ends lost 1 base and 3 bases, in that order; junction bases with no gene match: 3. CDR1 and CDR2 from the germline V gene are SEHNR and FQNEAQ (reference sequence).

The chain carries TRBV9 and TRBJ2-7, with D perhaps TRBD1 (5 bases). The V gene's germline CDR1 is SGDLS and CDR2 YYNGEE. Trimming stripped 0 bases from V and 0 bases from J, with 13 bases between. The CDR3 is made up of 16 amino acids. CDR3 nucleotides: TGTGCCAGCAGCGTAGACTCAGCAAGGGGCTCCTACGAGCAGTACTTC. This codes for CASSVDSARGSYEQYF.

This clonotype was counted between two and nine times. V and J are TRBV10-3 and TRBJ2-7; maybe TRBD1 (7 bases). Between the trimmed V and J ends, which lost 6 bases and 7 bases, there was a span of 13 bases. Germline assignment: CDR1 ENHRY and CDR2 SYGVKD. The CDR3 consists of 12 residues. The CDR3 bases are TGTGCCATCAGGGCCCAGGGGGGAGAGCAGTACTTC. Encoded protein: CAIRAQGGEQYF.

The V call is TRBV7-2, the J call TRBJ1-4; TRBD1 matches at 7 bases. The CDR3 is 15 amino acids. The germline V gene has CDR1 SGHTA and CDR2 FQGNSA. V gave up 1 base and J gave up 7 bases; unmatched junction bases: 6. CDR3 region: CASSLGGTASEKLFF. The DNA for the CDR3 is TGTGCCAGCAGCTTAGGAGGGACAGCCTCTGAAAAACTGTTTTTT.

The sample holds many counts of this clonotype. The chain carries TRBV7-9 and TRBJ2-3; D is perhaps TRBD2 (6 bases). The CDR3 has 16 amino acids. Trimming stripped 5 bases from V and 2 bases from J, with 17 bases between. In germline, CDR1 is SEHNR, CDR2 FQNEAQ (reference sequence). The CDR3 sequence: CASSPFSGSATDTQYF. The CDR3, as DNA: TGTGCCAGCAGCCCGTTTAGCGGTTCTGCCACAGATACGCAGTATTTT.

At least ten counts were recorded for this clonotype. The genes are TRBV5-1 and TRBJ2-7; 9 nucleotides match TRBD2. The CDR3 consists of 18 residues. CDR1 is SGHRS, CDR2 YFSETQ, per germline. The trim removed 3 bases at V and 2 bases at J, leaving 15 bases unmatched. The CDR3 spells CASSYSTSGRRGAYEQYF. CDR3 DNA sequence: TGCGCCAGCAGCTACTCGACTAGCGGAAGGAGAGGGGCCTACGAGCAGTACTTC.

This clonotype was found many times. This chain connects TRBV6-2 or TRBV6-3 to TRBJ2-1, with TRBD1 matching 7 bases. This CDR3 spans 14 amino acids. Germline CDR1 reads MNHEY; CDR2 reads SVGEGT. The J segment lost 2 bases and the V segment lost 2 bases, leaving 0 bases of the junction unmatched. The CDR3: CASSYGTAYNEQFF. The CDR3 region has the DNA TGTGCCAGCAGTTACGGGACAGCCTACAATGAGCAGTTCTTC.

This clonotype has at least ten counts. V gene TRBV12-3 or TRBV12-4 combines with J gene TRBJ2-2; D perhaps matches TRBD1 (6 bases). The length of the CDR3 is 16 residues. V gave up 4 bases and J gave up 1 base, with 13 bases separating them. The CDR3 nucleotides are TGTGCCAGCAGTTCCTCGACAGGAATGAACACCGGGGAGCTGTTTTTT. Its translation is CASSSSTGMNTGELFF.

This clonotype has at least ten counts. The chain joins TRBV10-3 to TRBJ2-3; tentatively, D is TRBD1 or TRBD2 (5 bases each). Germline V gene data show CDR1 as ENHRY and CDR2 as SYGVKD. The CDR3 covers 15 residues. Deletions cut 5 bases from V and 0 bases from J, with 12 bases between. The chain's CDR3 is CAISSGTVSTDTQYF. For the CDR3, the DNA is TGTGCCATCAGTTCCGGGACCGTGAGCACAGATACGCAGTATTTT.

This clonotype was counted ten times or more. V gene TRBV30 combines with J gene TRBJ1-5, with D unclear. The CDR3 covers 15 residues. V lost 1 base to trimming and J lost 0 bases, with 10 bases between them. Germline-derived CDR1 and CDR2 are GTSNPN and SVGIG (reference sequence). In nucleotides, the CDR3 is TGTGCCTGGAGTGCTCTCCGGGGTAGCAATCAGCCCCAGCATTTT. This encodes CAWSALRGSNQPQHF.

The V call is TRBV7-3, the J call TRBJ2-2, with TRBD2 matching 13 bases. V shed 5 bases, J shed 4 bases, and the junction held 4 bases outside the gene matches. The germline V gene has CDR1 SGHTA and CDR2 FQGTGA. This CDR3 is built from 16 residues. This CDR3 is CASSKGLAGSTGELFF. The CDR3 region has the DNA TGTGCCAGCAGCAAGGGACTAGCGGGGAGCACCGGGGAGCTGTTTTTT.

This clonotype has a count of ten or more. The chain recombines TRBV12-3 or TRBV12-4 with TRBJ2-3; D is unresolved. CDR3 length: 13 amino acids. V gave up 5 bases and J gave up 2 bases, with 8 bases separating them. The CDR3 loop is CASSHTATDTQYF. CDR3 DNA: TGTGCCAGCAGTCACACAGCCACAGATACGCAGTATTTT.

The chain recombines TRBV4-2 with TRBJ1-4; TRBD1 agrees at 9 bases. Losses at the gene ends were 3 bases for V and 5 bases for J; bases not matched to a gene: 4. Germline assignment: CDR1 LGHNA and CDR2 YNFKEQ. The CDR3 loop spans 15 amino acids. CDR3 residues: CASSHRTGENEKLFF. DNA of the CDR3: TGTGCCAGCAGCCACCGGACAGGGGAAAATGAAAAACTGTTTTTT.

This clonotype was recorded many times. The chain's CDR3 is CASSPRTGYNEQFF. In DNA form, the CDR3 reads TGTGCCAGTAGTCCACGGACAGGGTACAATGAGCAGTTCTTC. The chain combines TRBV19 with TRBJ2-1; 8 nucleotides agree with TRBD1. Germline CDR1 and CDR2: LNHDA and SQIVND (reference sequence). The CDR3 runs to 14 residues. Trimming at V came to 5 bases and at J to 4 bases, leaving 4 bases not matched to a gene.

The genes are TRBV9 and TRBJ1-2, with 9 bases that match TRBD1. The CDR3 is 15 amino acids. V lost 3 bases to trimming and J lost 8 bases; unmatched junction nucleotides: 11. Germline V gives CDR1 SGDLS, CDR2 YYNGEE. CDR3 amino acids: CASSARTGGGRGYTF. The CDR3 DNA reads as TGTGCCAGCAGCGCTCGAACAGGGGGCGGAAGAGGCTACACCTTC.

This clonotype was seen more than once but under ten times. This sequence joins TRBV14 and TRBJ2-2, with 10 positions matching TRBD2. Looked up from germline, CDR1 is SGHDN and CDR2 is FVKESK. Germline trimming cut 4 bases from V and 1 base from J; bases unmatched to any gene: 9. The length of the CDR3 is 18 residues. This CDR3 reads CASSRYSGRSRNTGELFF. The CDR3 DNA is TGTGCCAGCAGCCGATATAGCGGGAGGAGCCGGAACACCGGGGAGCTGTTTTTT.

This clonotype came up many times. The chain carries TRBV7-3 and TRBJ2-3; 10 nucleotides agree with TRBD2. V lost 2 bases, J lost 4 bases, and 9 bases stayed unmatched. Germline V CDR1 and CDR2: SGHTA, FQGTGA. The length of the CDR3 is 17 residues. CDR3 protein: CASSLPSSGSVSDTQYF. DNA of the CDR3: TGTGCCAGCAGCTTACCGTCTAGCGGGAGTGTTTCAGATACGCAGTATTTT.

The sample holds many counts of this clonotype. CDR3 coding DNA: TGTGCCAGCTCACGGGGACTAGATACGCAGTATTTT. Its translation: CASSRGLDTQYF. This chain links TRBV18 with TRBJ2-3, with a weak D call TRBD2 (6 bases). The germline gives CDR1 KGHSH, CDR2 LQKENI. The CDR3 consists of 12 residues. The ends were cut back, 4 bases at V and 5 bases at J, with 7 bases in the middle.

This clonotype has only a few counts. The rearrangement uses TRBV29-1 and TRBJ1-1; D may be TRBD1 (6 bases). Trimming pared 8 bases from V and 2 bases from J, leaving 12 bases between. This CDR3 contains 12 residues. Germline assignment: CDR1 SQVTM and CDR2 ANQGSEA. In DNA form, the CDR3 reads TGCAGCCTGGGGGGCAGTAACACTGAAGCTTTCTTT. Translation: CSLGGSNTEAFF.

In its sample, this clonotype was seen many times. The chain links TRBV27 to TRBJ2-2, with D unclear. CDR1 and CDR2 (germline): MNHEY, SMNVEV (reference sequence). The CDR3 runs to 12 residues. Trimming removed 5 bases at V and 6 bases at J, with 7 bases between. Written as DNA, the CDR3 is TGTGCCAGCAGTCGGACGGCCGGGGAGCTGTTTTTT. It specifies CASSRTAGELFF.

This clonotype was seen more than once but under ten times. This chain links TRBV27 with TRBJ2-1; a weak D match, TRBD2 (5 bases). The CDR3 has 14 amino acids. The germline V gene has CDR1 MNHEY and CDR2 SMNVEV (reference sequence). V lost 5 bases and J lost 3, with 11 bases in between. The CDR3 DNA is TGTGCCAGCAGTAAGGACCGGGGCTACAATGAGCAGTTCTTC. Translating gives CASSKDRGYNEQFF.

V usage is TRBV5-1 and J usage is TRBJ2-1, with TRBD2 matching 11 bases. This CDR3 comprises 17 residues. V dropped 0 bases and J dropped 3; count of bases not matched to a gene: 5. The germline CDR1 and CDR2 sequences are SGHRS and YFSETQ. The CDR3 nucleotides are TGCGCCAGCAGCTTGGAAGGGGGGACTAGCGGCTACAATGAGCAGTTCTTC. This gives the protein CASSLEGGTSGYNEQFF. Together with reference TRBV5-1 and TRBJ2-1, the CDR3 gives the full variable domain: KAGVTQTPRYLIKTRGQQVTLSCSPISGHRSVSWYQQTPGQGLQFLFEYFSETQRNKGNFPGRFSGRQFSNSRSEMNVSTLELGDSALYLCASSLEGGTSGYNEQFFGPGTRLTVL.

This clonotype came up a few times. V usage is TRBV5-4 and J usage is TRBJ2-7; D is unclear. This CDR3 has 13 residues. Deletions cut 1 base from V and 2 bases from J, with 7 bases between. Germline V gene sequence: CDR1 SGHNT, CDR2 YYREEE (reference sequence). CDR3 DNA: TGTGCCAGCAGCTTGCCAGCAACCTACGAGCAGTACTTC. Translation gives CASSLPATYEQYF.

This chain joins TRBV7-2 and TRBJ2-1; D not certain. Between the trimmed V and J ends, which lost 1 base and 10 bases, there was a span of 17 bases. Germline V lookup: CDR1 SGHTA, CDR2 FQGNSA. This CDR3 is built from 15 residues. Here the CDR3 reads CASSLDGAPYREQFF. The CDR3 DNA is TGTGCCAGCAGCTTAGATGGAGCCCCCTACCGGGAGCAGTTCTTC. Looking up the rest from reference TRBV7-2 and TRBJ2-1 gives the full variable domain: GAGVSQSPSNKVTEKGKDVELRCDPISGHTALYWYRQSLGQGLEFLIYFQGNSAPDKSGLPSDRFSAERTGGSVSTLTIQRTQQEDSAVYLCASSLDGAPYREQFFGPGTRLTVL.

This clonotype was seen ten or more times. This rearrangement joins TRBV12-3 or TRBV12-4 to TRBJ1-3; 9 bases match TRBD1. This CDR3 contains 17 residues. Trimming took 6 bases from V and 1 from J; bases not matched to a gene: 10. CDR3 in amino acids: CASSPRLGTGSGNTIYF. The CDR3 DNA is TGTGCCAGCAGCCCACGACTGGGGACAGGGTCTGGAAACACCATATATTTT.

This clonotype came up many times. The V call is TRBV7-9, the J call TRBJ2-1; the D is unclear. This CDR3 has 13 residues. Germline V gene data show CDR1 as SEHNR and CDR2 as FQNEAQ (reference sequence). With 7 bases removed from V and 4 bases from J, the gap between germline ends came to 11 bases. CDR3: CASNPARYNEQFF. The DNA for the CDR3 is TGTGCCAGCAACCCGGCGCGGTACAATGAGCAGTTCTTC.

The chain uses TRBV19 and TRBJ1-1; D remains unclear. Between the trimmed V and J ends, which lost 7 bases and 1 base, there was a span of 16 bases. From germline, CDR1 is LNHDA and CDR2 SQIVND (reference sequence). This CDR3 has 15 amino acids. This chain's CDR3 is CASIQTKNRNTEAFF. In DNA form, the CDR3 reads TGTGCCAGTATACAGACAAAGAACCGGAACACTGAAGCTTTCTTT. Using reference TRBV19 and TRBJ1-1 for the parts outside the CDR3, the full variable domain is DGGITQSPKYLFRKEGQNVTLSCEQNLNHDAMYWYRQDPGQGLRLIYYSQIVNDFQKGDIAEGYSVSREKKESFPLTVTSAQKNPTAFYLCASIQTKNRNTEAFFGQGTRLTVV.

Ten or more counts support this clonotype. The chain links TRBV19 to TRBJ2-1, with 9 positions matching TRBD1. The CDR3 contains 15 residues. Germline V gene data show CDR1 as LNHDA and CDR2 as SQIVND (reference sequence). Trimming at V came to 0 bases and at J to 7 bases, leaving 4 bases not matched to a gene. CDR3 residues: CASSIDGTGSNEQFF. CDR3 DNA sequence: TGTGCCAGTAGTATAGACGGGACAGGGAGTAATGAGCAGTTCTTC.